Shown below are 25 T cell receptor beta chains from a single sample sequenced in a study of healthy donors' naive CD4 and CD8 T cells. Each TCR library used roughly 490 ng of total RNA and a linear amplification protocol. TCRdb passed the reads through MiXCR, listing each CDR3 protein once. The sample lists about 180,000 distinct CDR3 sequences, over 60% occurring once. Material: naive CD4+ and CD8+ T cells sorted from blood, pooled from several donors. The receptors were gathered from a pool of human donors in good health; the sample pools cells from several healthy donors.

This clonotype was picked up a small number of times. V is TRBV27 and J is TRBJ2-3, with D uncertain. With 8 bases removed from V and 2 bases from J, the gap between germline ends came to 8 bases. CDR1 and CDR2 from the germline V gene are MNHEY and SMNVEV (reference sequence). The CDR3 is 12 amino acids. CDR3 residues: CASGHFTDTQYF. CDR3 nucleotides: TGTGCCAGCGGTCACTTCACAGATACGCAGTATTTT.

This clonotype was detected only a few times. The J gene is TRBJ1-2, the V gene TRBV29-1, with 10 nucleotides matching TRBD1. The CDR3 consists of 14 residues. Germline assignment: CDR1 SQVTM and CDR2 ANQGSEA. With 6 bases clipped from V and 4 bases from J, the junction kept 8 bases outside the gene matches. The CDR3 region has the DNA TGCAGCGTGGACCGACAGGGGGCGACCTATGGCTACACCTTC. Protein product: CSVDRQGATYGYTF.

The chain employs TRBV29-1 and TRBJ1-1; 7 nucleotides align to TRBD1. The germline V gene has CDR1 SQVTM and CDR2 ANQGSEA. The CDR3 is 14 amino acids. The trim removed 3 bases at V and 0 bases at J, leaving 4 bases unmatched. CDR3: CSVEVTGMNTEAFF. The CDR3 coding sequence is TGCAGCGTTGAGGTGACAGGGATGAACACTGAAGCTTTCTTT.

V and J are TRBV6-5 and TRBJ2-1; TRBD2 aligns across 10 bases. V lost 5 bases, J lost 6 bases, and 10 bases stayed unmatched. CDR1 MNHEY and CDR2 SVGAGI come from the germline V gene. The CDR3 is 16 residues long. The CDR3 sequence: CASSRSGRELRNEQFF. In nucleotides, the CDR3 is TGTGCCAGCAGTCGCAGCGGGAGGGAGCTACGCAATGAGCAGTTCTTC.

This chain uses TRBV30 with TRBJ2-1; tentative D call: TRBD2 (5 bases). From germline, CDR1 is GTSNPN and CDR2 SVGIG (reference sequence). The CDR3 is 13 amino acids. The V end lost 0 bases, the J end lost 4 bases, and 7 bases lay between the germline ends. The CDR3: CAWSVLGYNEQFF. The CDR3 DNA is TGTGCCTGGAGTGTACTAGGGTACAATGAGCAGTTCTTC.

This chain uses TRBV4-3 with TRBJ2-1; D gene uncertain. Germline lookup yields CDR1 LGHNA and CDR2 YSLEER. Trimming left V 0 bases short and J 4 bases short, with 13 bases between. This CDR3 region has 16 residues. CDR3 bases: TGCGCCAGCAGCCAAGAATCCTCGGTGGGGTACAATGAGCAGTTCTTC. It is translated as CASSQESSVGYNEQFF.

This chain connects TRBV15 to TRBJ1-4; D is perhaps TRBD1 (5 bases). Germline values: CDR1 LNHNV, CDR2 YYDKDF (reference sequence). This CDR3 comprises 15 residues. The germline V and J ends were trimmed by 0 bases and 4 bases, with 9 bases remaining between them. CDR3 loop: CATSRDQGGNEKLFF. The CDR3, as DNA: TGTGCCACCAGCAGAGATCAGGGAGGTAATGAAAAACTGTTTTTT.

J is TRBJ2-1 and V is TRBV12-3 or TRBV12-4; D not resolved. CDR3 length equals 15 residues. Trimming cost V 3 bases and J 4 bases, with 13 bases left between them. The CDR3 nucleotides are TGTGCCAGCAGTTTGTCGGCACAATTATACAATGAGCAGTTCTTC. Its translation is CASSLSAQLYNEQFF.

This rearrangement joins TRBV12-5 to TRBJ2-6; D is unclear. This CDR3 is 15 amino acids long. CDR1 is LGHNT and CDR2 is FRNRAP in the germline V gene. The V gene lost 3 bases and the J gene lost 1 base, with 7 bases spanning the gap. In nucleotides, the CDR3 is TGTGCTAGTGGTTTTGGCTCATCTGGGGCCAACGTCCTGACTTTC. Encoded protein: CASGFGSSGANVLTF.

This chain uses TRBV27 with TRBJ2-7; 8 bases agree with TRBD1. CDR3 length: 15 residues. V was clipped by 2 bases and J by 1 base; unmatched bases: 4. Germline V gene sequence: CDR1 MNHEY, CDR2 SMNVEV (reference sequence). The chain's CDR3 is CASSLRQGFSYEQYF. CDR3 DNA sequence: TGTGCCAGCAGTTTACGACAGGGGTTTTCCTACGAGCAGTACTTC.

The J gene is TRBJ2-3, the V gene TRBV13; weak D call: TRBD2 (6 bases). Germline CDR1 reads PRHDT; CDR2 reads FYEKMQ (reference sequence). There are 15 residues in the CDR3. Trimming cost V 5 bases and J 2 bases, with 14 bases left between them. CDR3 region: CASSGRDSTTDTQYF. The CDR3 DNA reads TGTGCCAGCAGCGGCCGGGACTCGACCACAGATACGCAGTATTTT.

The chain is built from TRBV11-2 and TRBJ2-3, with 9 bases lining up with TRBD2. This CDR3 region has 18 residues. Unmatched junction bases numbered 9, after V lost 1 base and J lost 1 base. Per germline, CDR1 SGHAT and CDR2 FQNNGV. CDR3 sequence: CASSLGSPGGRGTDTQYF. CDR3 DNA sequence: TGTGCCAGCAGCTTAGGATCCCCCGGCGGGAGGGGCACAGATACGCAGTATTTT.

V is TRBV5-6 and J is TRBJ1-3; 8 bases match TRBD1. The germline CDR1 and CDR2 sequences are SGHDT and YYEEEE. CDR3 length: 13 residues. J gave up 4 bases and V 5 bases, and 2 bases lay outside the gene matches. The CDR3 DNA follows: TGTGCCAGCAGGGACAGGGCAGGAAACACCATATATTTT. Translation gives CASRDRAGNTIYF.

This chain uses TRBV15 with TRBJ2-4; D may be TRBD1 or TRBD2 (5 bases each). Trimming shortened V by 4 bases and J by 10 bases, and 20 bases separated the two germline ends. The length of the CDR3 is 15 residues. Germline assignment: CDR1 LNHNV and CDR2 YYDKDF (reference sequence). CDR3 amino acids: CATSTSPGPLEIQYF. As DNA, the CDR3 is TGTGCCACCAGCACTTCGCCGGGGCCCTTGGAGATTCAGTACTTC. Full variable domain (remainder filled in from reference TRBV15 and TRBJ2-4): DAMVIQNPRYQVTQFGKPVTLSCSQTLNHNVMYWYQQKSSQAPKLLFHYYDKDFNNEADTPDNFQSRRPNTSFCFLDIRSPGLGDTAMYLCATSTSPGPLEIQYFGAGTRLSVL.

The V gene is TRBV6-5, the J gene TRBJ2-7; 8 nucleotides line up with TRBD1. V gave up 6 bases and J gave up 1 base; unmatched junction bases: 8. The CDR3 length is 15 residues. Per the germline V gene, CDR1 is MNHEY and CDR2 is SVGAGI. Here the CDR3 DNA reads TGTGCCAGCAGAGTTGACAGGGGAGGATCCTACGAGCAGTACGTC. Translating it yields CASRVDRGGSYEQYV.

The V and J genes are TRBV27 and TRBJ2-7; D uncertain. Germline V gene lookup returns CDR1 MNHEY and CDR2 SMNVEV (reference sequence). The V and J ends lost 5 bases and 2 bases respectively, with 13 bases between them. The CDR3 has 14 amino acids. In nucleotides, the CDR3 is TGTGCCAGCAGTGTTGATCTTCCGCCCTACGAGCAGTACTTC. This sequence encodes CASSVDLPPYEQYF.

The chain has TRBV29-1 and TRBJ2-3, with 7 bases aligning to TRBD2. Germline assignment: CDR1 SQVTM and CDR2 ANQGSEA. Unmatched junction bases numbered 11, after V lost 1 base and J lost 1 base. This CDR3 region has 17 residues. CDR3 DNA sequence: TGCAGCGTTGAAGGCAAAGCCGGGACTACCGGCACAGATACGCAGTATTTT. This translates into CSVEGKAGTTGTDTQYF.

The chain couples TRBV7-8 to TRBJ2-3, with TRBD2 identical over 12 bases. Looked up from germline, CDR1 is SGHVS and CDR2 is FQNEAQ. The CDR3 has 15 amino acids. V lost 5 bases and J lost 5; bases outside the gene matches: 5. DNA of the CDR3: TGTGCCAGCAGCACGACTAGCGGGAGTGTAGATACGCAGTATTTT. Protein sequence: CASSTTSGSVDTQYF.

The chain combines TRBV29-1 with TRBJ2-2, with D uncertain. Germline CDR1 and CDR2: SQVTM and ANQGSEA. Trimming shortened V by 5 bases and J by 5 bases, and 9 bases separated the two germline ends. This CDR3 has 12 residues. The CDR3 reads CSVKEQTGELFF. For the CDR3, the DNA is TGCAGCGTTAAGGAACAAACCGGGGAGCTGTTTTTT.

Only a few counts were recorded for this clonotype. The chain has TRBV29-1 and TRBJ1-2; tentative D call: TRBD1 (5 bases). Trimming stripped 7 bases from V and 4 bases from J, with 19 bases between. The CDR3 runs 14 residues. Germline values: CDR1 SQVTM, CDR2 ANQGSEA. CDR3 region: CSAMNRDEPYGYTF. CDR3 DNA: TGCAGCGCTATGAACCGGGACGAACCCTATGGCTACACCTTC.

The CDR3 loop is CATSDYRPYDEQFF. The CDR3 DNA follows: TGTGCCACCAGTGATTATAGGCCTTATGATGAGCAGTTCTTC. This sequence joins TRBV24-1 and TRBJ2-1, with no clear D. The V end lost 2 bases, the J end lost 8 bases, and 12 bases lay between the germline ends. Germline CDR1 is KGHDR and CDR2 is SFDVKD. There are 14 residues in the CDR3.

This rearrangement joins TRBV5-1 to TRBJ2-1; either TRBD1 or TRBD2 may fit D (6 bases each). There are 14 residues in the CDR3. The V and J ends lost 1 base and 9 bases respectively, with 14 bases between them. The germline V gene encodes CDR1 SGHRS and CDR2 YFSETQ. Written as DNA, the CDR3 is TGCGCCAGCAGCTTGCGGGGGCAGGAACGTGAGCAGTTCTTC. Residues: CASSLRGQEREQFF.

The chain recombines TRBV5-5 with TRBJ1-1; possibly TRBD1 for D (5 bases). The CDR3 runs 15 residues. With 1 base removed from V and 4 bases from J, the gap between germline ends came to 14 bases. Germline V CDR1 and CDR2: SGHKS, YYEKEE (reference sequence). The CDR3 bases are TGTGCCAGCAGCTTGATGGAGGGGAGCGGCACTGAAGCTTTCTTT. It is translated as CASSLMEGSGTEAFF.

This clonotype was seen a few times. Germline and junction disagree at one end, which may indicate a read error. The rearrangement links TRBV12-3 or TRBV12-4 to TRBJ2-7; D gene unclear. The CDR3 length is 13 residues. CDR3 bases: TGTGCCAGCAGGTTAGGAACATCCTACGAGCAGTACTTC. Translation: CASRLGTSYEQYF.

This rearrangement joins TRBV29-1 to TRBJ1-5, with D perhaps TRBD1 (5 bases). The CDR3 contains 17 residues. Per the germline V gene, CDR1 is SQVTM and CDR2 is ANQGSEA. Trimming left V 4 bases short and J 11 bases short, with 30 bases between. In DNA form, the CDR3 reads TGCAGCGTTGCCACCCCGGGACCGATCCCGATCGGGGTGACCCAGCATTTT. Encoded protein: CSVATPGPIPIGVTQHF.